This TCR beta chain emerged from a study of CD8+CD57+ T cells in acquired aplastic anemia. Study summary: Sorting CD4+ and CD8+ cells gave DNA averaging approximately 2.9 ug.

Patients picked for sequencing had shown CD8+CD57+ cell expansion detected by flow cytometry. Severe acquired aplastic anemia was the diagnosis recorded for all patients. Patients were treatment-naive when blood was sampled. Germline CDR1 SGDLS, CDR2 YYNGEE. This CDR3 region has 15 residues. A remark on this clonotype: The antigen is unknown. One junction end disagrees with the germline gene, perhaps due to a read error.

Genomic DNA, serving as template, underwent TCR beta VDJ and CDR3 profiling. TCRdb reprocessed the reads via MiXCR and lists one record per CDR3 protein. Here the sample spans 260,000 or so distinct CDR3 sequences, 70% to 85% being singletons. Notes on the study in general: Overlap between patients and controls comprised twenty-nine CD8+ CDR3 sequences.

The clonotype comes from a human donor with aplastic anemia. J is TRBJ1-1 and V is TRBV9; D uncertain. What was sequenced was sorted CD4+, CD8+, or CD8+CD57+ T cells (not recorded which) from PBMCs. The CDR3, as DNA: TGTGCCAGCAGCGTAGGGCCCGCCCGAAATCAGCCCCAGCTCTTT. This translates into CASSVGPARNQPQLF.